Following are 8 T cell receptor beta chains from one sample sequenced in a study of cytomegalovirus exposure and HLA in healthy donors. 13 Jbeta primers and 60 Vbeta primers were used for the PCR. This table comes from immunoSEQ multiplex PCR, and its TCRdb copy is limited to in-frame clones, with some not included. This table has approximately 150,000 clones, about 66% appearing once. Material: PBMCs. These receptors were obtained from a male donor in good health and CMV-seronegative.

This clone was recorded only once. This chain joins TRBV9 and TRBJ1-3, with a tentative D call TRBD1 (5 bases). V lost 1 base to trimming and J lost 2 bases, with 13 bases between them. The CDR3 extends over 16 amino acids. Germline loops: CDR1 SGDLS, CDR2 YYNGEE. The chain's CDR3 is CASSVRAGWAGNTIYF. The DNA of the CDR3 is TGTGCCAGCAGCGTACGCGCAGGGTGGGCTGGAAACACCATATATTTT.

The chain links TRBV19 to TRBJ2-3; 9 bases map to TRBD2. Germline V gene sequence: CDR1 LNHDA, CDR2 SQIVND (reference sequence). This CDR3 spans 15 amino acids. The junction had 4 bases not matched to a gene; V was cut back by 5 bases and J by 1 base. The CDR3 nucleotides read TGTGCCAGTAGTGTGGTAGCGGGGGGCACAGATACGCAGTATTTT. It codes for CASSVVAGGTDTQYF.

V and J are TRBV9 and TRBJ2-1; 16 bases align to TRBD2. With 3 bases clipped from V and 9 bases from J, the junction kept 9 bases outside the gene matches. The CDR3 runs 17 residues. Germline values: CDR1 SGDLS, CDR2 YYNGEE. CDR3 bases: TGTGCCAGCAGCGAGGGGACTAGCGGGGGGGAAGATTCTGAGCAGTTCTTC. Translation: CASSEGTSGGEDSEQFF.

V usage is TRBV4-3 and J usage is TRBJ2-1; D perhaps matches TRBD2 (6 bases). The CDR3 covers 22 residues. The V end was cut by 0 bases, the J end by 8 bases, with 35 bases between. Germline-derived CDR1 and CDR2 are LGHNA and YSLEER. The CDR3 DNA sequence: TGCGCCAGCAGCCAAGAATTTTATCGGGGGATTTCGCCGAGCGGAATGTACGATGAGCAGTTCTTC. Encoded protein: CASSQEFYRGISPSGMYDEQFF.

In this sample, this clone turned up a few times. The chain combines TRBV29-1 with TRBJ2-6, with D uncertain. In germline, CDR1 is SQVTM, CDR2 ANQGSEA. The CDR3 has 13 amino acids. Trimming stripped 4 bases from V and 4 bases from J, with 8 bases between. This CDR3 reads CSVVGSGANVLTF. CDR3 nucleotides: TGCAGCGTTGTCGGGTCCGGGGCCAACGTCCTGACTTTC.

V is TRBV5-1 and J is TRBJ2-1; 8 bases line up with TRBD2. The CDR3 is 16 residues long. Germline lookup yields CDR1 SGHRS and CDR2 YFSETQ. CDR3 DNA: TGCGGGTCCCGCGCCAGCAGCTTGGGACTAGAGAATGAGCAGTTCTTC. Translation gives CGSRASSLGLENEQFF.

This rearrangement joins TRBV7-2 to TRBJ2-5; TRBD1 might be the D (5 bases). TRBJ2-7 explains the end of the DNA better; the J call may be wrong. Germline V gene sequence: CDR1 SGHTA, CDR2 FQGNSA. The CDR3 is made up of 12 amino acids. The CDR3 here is CASSPDTYEQYF. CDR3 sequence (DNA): TGTGCCAGCAGCCCGGACACCTACGAGCAGTACTTC.

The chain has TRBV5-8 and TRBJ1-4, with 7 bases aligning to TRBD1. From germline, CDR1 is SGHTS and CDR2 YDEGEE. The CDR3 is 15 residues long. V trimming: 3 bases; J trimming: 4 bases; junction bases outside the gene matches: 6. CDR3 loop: CASSSFRDSNEKLFF. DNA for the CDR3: TGTGCCAGCAGCTCATTCCGGGACAGTAATGAAAAACTGTTTTTT.